The entry below gives a single T cell receptor beta chain sequence along with its context. Its antigen is currently not known. No quality values exist for individual bases; no much larger clone is one base distant. TCRbeta CDR3 regions were amplified from genomic DNA by means of the immunoSEQ Assay, a bias-controlled multiplex PCR. As for how the authors treated the data: Within the assay, amplification of reference gene primers was used to estimate how many nucleated cells each sample contained. To quantify the absolute abundance of each unique TCRbeta CDR3 rearrangement, sequence reads were collapsed and filtered. Productive Simpson clonality was computed per sample as the square root of Simpson's diversity index over productive rearrangements. TCRdb took this table from immuneACCESS and kept in-frame rearrangements with V and J called. Such tables lack part of the clones; where checked against another copy, unresolved V genes explain under half of the gap, and the rest is unexplained. V, J and clone size derive from that table, while D and trimming were established from the DNA sequence. This sample gives 100,000 to 120,000 clones in total; around 85% of them show up just once. Clones ranked in the top ten supply less than 2% of the sample.

This sample is part of a study of blood T cell repertoires in COVID-19 (dated by TCRdb to 2019 to 2021). For the study in its entirety: Samples from collaborators originated in the United States, Italy and Spain and spanned both the acute and convalescent phases of COVID-19. The material from the prospective study consisted of cDNA or gDNA derived from T cells, B-cell-depleted T cells, or PBMCs. Deeply sampled blood TCRbeta repertoires from subjects exposed to, actively infected with, or recovered from COVID-19 were included in the dataset. The repertoires were made available in a free public database intended to serve as a resource for research on the immune response to SARS-CoV-2. The samples were drawn from two sources: the first 160 participants of the ongoing ImmuneRACE study, and 1,000 to 1,500 subjects contributed by 6 global collaborators. Nearly every sample came with metadata listing a de-identified subject ID, COVID-19 status, age in years and sex. HLA class I and class II types, where available, came from metadata supplied by the sample provider rather than from assay-based typing.

Study-level results and caveats: The amount of clinical and demographic metadata varied by source and participant and was provided uncurated.

The CDR3, cysteine through phenylalanine, is 17 amino acids long. Just the 51-base CDR3 DNA is kept, in frame starting at base 1. V is pruned by 4 bases and J by 5 bases, leaving 11 bases of the junction without a gene match. From a lookup of the germline V gene, CDR1 and CDR2 are SGHDT and YYEEEE. The collaborating institutions used their own protocols to collect whole blood in K2EDTA tubes. For TCRbeta analysis, collaborators shipped samples in one of three forms: frozen whole blood, isolated PBMCs, or DNA extracted from either of those sample types. The source of this sequence is a man aged 50-60 years with acute or convalescent COVID-19. Specimen: peripheral blood. This chain is built from TRBV5-6 and TRBJ1-6, with 8 bases in between that match TRBD1. The CDR3 reads CASSPRQTGANNSPLHF. The DNA sequence is TGTGCCAGCAGCCCCCGTCAGACAGGGGCTAATAATTCACCCCTCCACTTT.